This TCR beta chain was recorded in a study of human T cells and chemical hapten exposure. The CDR3 length is 15 residues. Germline V gene lookup returns CDR1 DFQATT and CDR2 SNEGSKA (reference sequence). V gave up 1 base and J gave up 2 bases, with 15 bases separating them. Indicated time point: patch test 2, 6 weeks after DPC sensitization. Treatment denoted: therapeutic diphenylcyclopropenone sensitization with weekly scalp DPC. TCRdb recomputed calls from the RACE reads with MiXCR, one row per CDR3 protein. The repertoire holds around 130,000 distinct CDR3 sequences, with roughly 10% as singletons. The table lists this clonotype with a few counts.

The receptor comes from a woman in her 50s with alopecia areata. Some clones in this sample may be carry-over from other donors' samples. The starting material was whole blood, obtained in connection with sensitization to the hapten diphenylcyclopropenone (DPC). The chain carries TRBV20-1 and TRBJ2-7, with D unresolved. Written as DNA, the CDR3 is TGCAGTGCTAGAGGAGTCGACAAAACCACCTACGAGCAGTACTTC. The encoded protein is CSARGVDKTTYEQYF.